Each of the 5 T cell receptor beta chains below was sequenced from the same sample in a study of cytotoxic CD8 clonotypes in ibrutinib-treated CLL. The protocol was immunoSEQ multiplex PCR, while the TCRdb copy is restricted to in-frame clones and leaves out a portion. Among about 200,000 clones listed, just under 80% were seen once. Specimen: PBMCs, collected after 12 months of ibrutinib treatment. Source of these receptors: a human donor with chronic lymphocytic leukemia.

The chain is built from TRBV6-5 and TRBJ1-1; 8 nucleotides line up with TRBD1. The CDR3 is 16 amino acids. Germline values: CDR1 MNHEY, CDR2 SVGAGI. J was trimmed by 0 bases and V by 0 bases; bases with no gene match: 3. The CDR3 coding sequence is TGTGCCAGCAGTTACTCGACAGGGGAACTGAACACTGAAGCTTTCTTT. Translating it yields CASSYSTGELNTEAFF.

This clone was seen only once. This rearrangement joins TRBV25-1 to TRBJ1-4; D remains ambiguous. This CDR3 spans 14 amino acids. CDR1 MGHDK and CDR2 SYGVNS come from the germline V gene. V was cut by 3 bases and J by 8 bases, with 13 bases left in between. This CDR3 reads CASSEYSLGEKLFF. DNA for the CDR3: TGTGCCAGCAGTGAGTACAGCCTGGGGGAAAAACTGTTTTTT.

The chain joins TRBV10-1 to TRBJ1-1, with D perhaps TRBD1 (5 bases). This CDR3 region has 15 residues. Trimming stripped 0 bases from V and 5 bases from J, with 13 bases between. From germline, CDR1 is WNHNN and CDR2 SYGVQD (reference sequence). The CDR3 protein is CASSESGTGETEAFF. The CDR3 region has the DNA TGCGCCAGCAGTGAGTCGGGGACGGGGGAGACTGAAGCTTTCTTT.

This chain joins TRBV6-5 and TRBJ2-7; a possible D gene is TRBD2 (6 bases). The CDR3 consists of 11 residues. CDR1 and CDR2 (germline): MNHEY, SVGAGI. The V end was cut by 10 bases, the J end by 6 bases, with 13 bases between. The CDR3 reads CATYQGGEQYF. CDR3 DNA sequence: TGTGCCACATACCAGGGAGGCGAGCAGTACTTC.

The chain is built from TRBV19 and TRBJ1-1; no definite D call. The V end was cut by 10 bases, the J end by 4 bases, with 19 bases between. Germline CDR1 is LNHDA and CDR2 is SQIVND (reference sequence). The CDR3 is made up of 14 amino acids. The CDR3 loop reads CATNGRVKGTEAFF. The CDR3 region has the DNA TGTGCCACCAACGGAAGGGTGAAGGGCACTGAAGCTTTCTTT.